This paragraph reports one T cell receptor (beta chain). The target antigen is unknown. TCRdb keeps only in-frame clones here, not all; method: immunoSEQ multiplex PCR. The top ten clones hold about 3.8% of a sample with about 33,000 clones, roughly 88% of them seen once. The data derive from a study of T cells in localized non-small cell lung cancer. V was cut by 0 bases and J by 2 bases, with 5 bases left in between. The CDR3 is 13 amino acids. Germline assignment: CDR1 SGHNT and CDR2 YYREEE (reference sequence). Study-level findings and limits: Of the tissues analyzed, uninvolved adjacent lung showed maximal T cell clonality, greater than tumor. It remains possible that heterogeneity exists, since only one tumor region was sequenced.

The chain combines TRBV5-4 with TRBJ1-2, with D unclear. The starting material was peripheral blood, obtained before any cancer treatment. This receptor was obtained from a man between 35 and 75 years old with stage I lung adenocarcinoma. This chain's CDR3 is CASSLAGNYGYTF. DNA of the CDR3: TGTGCCAGCAGCTTGGCAGGCAACTATGGCTACACCTTC.